One sample yielded the 8 T cell receptor beta chains listed below, sequenced in a study of shared clonotypes between healthy human individuals. Only in-frame clones appear in the TCRdb table, and some are missing; sequencing was by immunoSEQ multiplex PCR. This sample has some 1.1 million clones; 60% to 85% occur once, and the top ten carry about 0.89%. Sequenced: memory CD4+ T cells from PBMCs. Subset: CD45RA-negative fraction. Receptors were obtained from a man aged 18 to 35 in good health. Some clones in this sample may be carry-over from other donors' samples.

Concerning this clone: The germline gene is not matched at one end of the junction; a read error may be the cause. The J gene is TRBJ1-3, the V gene TRBV6-1; 9 nucleotides agree with TRBD1. The CDR3 runs to 12 residues. Germline values: CDR1 MNHNS, CDR2 SASEGT. The CDR3 is CASSERRDRADF. In DNA form, the CDR3 reads TGTGCCAGCAGTGAGCGCAGGGACAGGGCGGATTTT.

This clone was picked up a small number of times. The V gene is TRBV28, the J gene TRBJ2-7; D possibly corresponds to TRBD2 (5 bases). Trimming stripped 5 bases from V and 3 bases from J, with 17 bases between. Germline loops: CDR1 MDHEN, CDR2 SYDVKM. The CDR3 sequence is 15 residues long. CDR3 DNA: TGTGCCAGCAGTCGACCGGGTACGGGATACTACGAGCAGTACTTC. Translated: CASSRPGTGYYEQYF.

V gene TRBV14 combines with J gene TRBJ2-7, with D tentatively TRBD2 (6 bases). V lost 1 base, J lost 0 bases, and 13 bases lay in between. This CDR3 is 16 amino acids long. Germline V gives CDR1 SGHDN, CDR2 FVKESK. The CDR3 protein is CASSQGGTLRSYEQYF. CDR3 nucleotides: TGTGCCAGCAGCCAAGGGGGGACTCTTCGCTCCTACGAGCAGTACTTC.

The J gene is TRBJ1-1, the V gene TRBV5-5, with D hard to call. This CDR3 contains 15 residues. Germline lookup yields CDR1 SGHKS and CDR2 YYEKEE (reference sequence). V lost 4 bases and J lost 2, with 15 bases in between. The CDR3 DNA is TGTGCCAGCAGCCCCCGCCGGACGGGAAACACTGAAGCTTTCTTT. Translation gives CASSPRRTGNTEAFF. Full variable domain (rest looked up from reference TRBV5-5 and TRBJ1-1): DAGVTQSPTHLIKTRGQQVTLRCSPISGHKSVSWYQQVLGQGPQFIFQYYEKEERGRGNFPDRFSARQFPNYSSELNVNALLLGDSALYLCASSPRRTGNTEAFFGQGTRLTVV.

The chain joins TRBV27 to TRBJ2-1; maybe TRBD2 (6 bases). The CDR3 is made up of 11 amino acids. CDR1 is MNHEY and CDR2 is SMNVEV in the germline V gene (reference sequence). The V end lost 5 bases, the J end lost 12 bases, and 11 bases lay between the germline ends. The CDR3 DNA sequence: TGTGCCAGCAGTCCCGGGACTCGGCAGTTCTTC. Protein: CASSPGTRQFF.

The CDR3 sequence: CASSGSGTSGRYNEQFF. Here the CDR3 DNA reads TGTGCCAGCAGCGGATCCGGGACTAGCGGGAGATACAATGAGCAGTTCTTC. J is TRBJ2-1 and V is TRBV7-2; TRBD2 aligns across 14 bases. Germline CDR1 is SGHTA and CDR2 is FQGNSA. The CDR3 loop spans 17 amino acids. V shed 5 bases and J 4 bases; nucleotides not matched to a gene: 7.

The table lists this clone with a few counts. The likely explanation is a read error, given a far larger clone one base away. The V and J genes are TRBV11-2 and TRBJ1-2; 7 bases are shared with TRBD1. This CDR3 region has 13 residues. In germline, CDR1 is SGHAT, CDR2 FQNNGV. V trimming: 0 bases; J trimming: 5 bases; junction bases outside the gene matches: 0. This chain's CDR3 is CASSLEQGYGYTF. In DNA, the CDR3 is TGTGCCAGCAGCTTAGAACAGGGGTATGGCTACACCTTC.

The chain couples TRBV5-1 to TRBJ2-7, with 8 nucleotides matching TRBD2. This CDR3 region has 13 residues. CDR1 is SGHRS and CDR2 is YFSETQ in the germline V gene. Germline trimming cut 4 bases from V and 3 bases from J; bases unmatched to any gene: 3. The CDR3 region has the DNA TGCGCCAGCAGCCCTCTAGCGGGCTACGAGCAGTACTTC. This sequence encodes CASSPLAGYEQYF.